The TCR beta chain described here comes from a study of T cells in Graves' hyperthyroidism and ophthalmopathy (dated by TCRdb to the late 2010s). Regarding the study in general: Peripheral blood samples were taken at initial diagnosis, before any treatment was given. To identify distinguishing TCR V-J signatures, a discovery cohort of some 99 patients was used, comprising 40 to 45 with Graves' ophthalmopathy and approximately 58 with stable Graves' hyperthyroidism. An independent validation cohort of fewer than 20 hyperthyroidism patients and 17 patients who later progressed to ophthalmopathy tested prospective prediction of ophthalmopathy. The 100 or so discovery patients were randomly divided into training and test sets at a 7:3 ratio. In about 6 Graves' hyperthyroidism patients, the study also compared T-cell repertoires from thyroid tissue with T-cell repertoires from blood. Once sampling was done, hyperthyroidism patients were given methimazole at a starting dose of 30 mg daily, whereas ophthalmopathy patients were given high-dose intravenous methylprednisolone. According to the paper, TCR Vbeta CDR3 sequencing was carried out on 135 peripheral blood samples, which came from 40 to 45 ophthalmopathy, around 74 hyperthyroidism and about 17 progressor patients. What the work shows at the level of the full study, not this receptor alone: In cross-validation, a model built on a 13 V-J signature told ophthalmopathy apart from stable hyperthyroidism with under 90% sensitivity and about 81% specificity, and in testing the same model reached 80%/75%. In validation, the model predicted progression to ophthalmopathy a median of about 6.5 months before onset, with about 70% sensitivity and roughly 77% specificity. Blood samples also contained most of the expanded thyroid clonotypes (frequency above 0.001), which suggests that blood repertoires may reflect thyroid immune responses. No statistical method was used to set the sample size in advance, and investigators knew the group allocation.

The table lists this clonotype with many counts. No cognate antigen has been identified for it. There are no base qualities to consult, and no much larger clone falls within one base. Stable Graves' hyperthyroidism was defined as the absence of progression to ophthalmopathy over 18 months of follow-up. Hyperthyroidism patients were aged 18 to 65 years and newly diagnosed, with disease duration of less than 2 months. The study excluded patients with uncontrolled infections, other autoimmune diseases, pregnancy or lactation. Diagnoses were based on clinical symptoms, serum thyroxine and TRAb, thyroid ultrasound and orbital computed tomography. Ficoll-Paque density gradient centrifugation was used to isolate PBMCs from 8.5 to 10 ml of fresh peripheral blood. Total RNA was extracted with Trizol reagent, and quality was checked on an Agilent 2100 Bioanalyzer. TCR beta CDR3 regions were amplified from RNA transcripts. For the first round of RT-PCR on the TCR CDR3, the HTBI primer set was used together with the Qiagen OneStep RT-PCR kit. Libraries were constructed in a second round of multiplex PCR, after which size selection and purification were carried out. Sequencing of the libraries was done on an Illumina HiSeq2000 using paired-end 100 bp reads. The authors' pipeline ran thus. SOAPnuke was used to process the raw data, with reads discarded if the reads contained adapters or uncalled bases, had a mean Phred below 15, or lacked an exact constant-primer or identifier match. High-quality paired reads were merged using COPE v1.2.5, and each unique nucleotide sequence was defined as a clonotype. MiTCR v1.1 was used to align clonotypes to the IMGT TRBV, TRBD and TRBJ reference segments. The analysis was restricted to V-J combinations with a frequency above 0.0001, which together covered 98% to 99.2% of the repertoires. A TCS score was defined as the ratio between F50 (clonal expansion) and ExV (chaos), using BLOSUM62-based TCRdist between CDR3 peptides within each V-J. Welch's t-statistics and random forest reduced several hundred V-J features to fewer than 15, which were used in a naive Bayes classifier (R e1071). The Morisita-Horn index was used to measure how similar the thyroid and blood repertoires were. TCRdb handled the public reads itself, with Q25 trimming in fastp and clone calling in MiXCR, and kept productive beta chains. Rows are unified per CDR3 protein, each entry keeping the most common DNA and genes. These V and J calls are TCRdb output, not the study's own analysis. The sample table lists about 760,000 distinct CDR3 sequences, around a third of them with a count of one. The ten biggest clones cover around 30% of the sample.

The CDR3 holds 12 amino acids from the cysteine to the phenylalanine. The entry retains the CDR3 DNA only, 36 bases that are in frame from base 1. V loses 6 bases of germline sequence and J loses 11 bases, and the interval between the two ends is 11 bases. The germline V gene gives CDR1 as MNHEY and CDR2 as SVGAGI. Sequencing used blood. The TCR was taken from a woman between 40 and 50 years old with Graves' hyperthyroidism. The rearrangement joined TRBV6-5 to TRBJ1-6; D gene: possibly TRBD1, on 6 matching bases. The sequenced DNA: TGTGCCAGCAGACACAGGGATCCACCCCTCCACTTT. Its protein reads: CASRHRDPPLHF.